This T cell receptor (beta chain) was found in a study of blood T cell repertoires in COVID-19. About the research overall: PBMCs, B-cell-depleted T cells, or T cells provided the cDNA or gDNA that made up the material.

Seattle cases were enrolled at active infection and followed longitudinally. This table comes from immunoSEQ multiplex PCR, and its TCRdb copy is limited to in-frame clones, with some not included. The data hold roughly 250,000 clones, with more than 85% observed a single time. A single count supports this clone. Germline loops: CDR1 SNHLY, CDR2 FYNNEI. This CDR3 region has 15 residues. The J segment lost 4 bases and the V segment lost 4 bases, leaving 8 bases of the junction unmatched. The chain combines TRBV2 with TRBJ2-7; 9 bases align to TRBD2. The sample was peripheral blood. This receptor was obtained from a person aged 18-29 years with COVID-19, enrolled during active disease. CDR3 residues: CASSGRGLALYEQYF. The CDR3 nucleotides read TGTGCCAGCAGTGGTAGGGGACTAGCCTTATACGAGCAGTACTTC.